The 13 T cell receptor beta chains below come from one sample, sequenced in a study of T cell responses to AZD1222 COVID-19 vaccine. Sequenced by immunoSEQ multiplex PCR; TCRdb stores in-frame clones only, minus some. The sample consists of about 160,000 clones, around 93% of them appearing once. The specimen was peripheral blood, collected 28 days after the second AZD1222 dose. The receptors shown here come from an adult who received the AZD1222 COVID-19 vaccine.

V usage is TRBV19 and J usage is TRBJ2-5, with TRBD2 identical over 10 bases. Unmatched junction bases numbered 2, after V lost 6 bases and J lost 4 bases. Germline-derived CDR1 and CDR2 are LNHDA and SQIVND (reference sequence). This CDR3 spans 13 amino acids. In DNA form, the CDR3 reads TGTGCCAGTAGCCCTAGCGGGGGAGAGACCCAGTACTTC. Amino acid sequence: CASSPSGGETQYF.

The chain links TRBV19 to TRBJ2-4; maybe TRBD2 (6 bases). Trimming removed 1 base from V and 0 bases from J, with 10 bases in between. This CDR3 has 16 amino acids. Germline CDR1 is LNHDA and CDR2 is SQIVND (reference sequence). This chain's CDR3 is CASSIGRVPAKNIQYF. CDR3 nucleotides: TGTGCCAGTAGTATAGGGAGGGTCCCAGCCAAAAACATTCAGTACTTC.

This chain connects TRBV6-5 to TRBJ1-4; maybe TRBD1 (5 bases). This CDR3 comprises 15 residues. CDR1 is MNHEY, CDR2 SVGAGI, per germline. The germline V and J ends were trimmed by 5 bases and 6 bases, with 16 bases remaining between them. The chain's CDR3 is CASSPRGRGDEKLFF. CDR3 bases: TGTGCCAGCAGTCCTCGGGGGAGGGGCGATGAAAAACTGTTTTTT.

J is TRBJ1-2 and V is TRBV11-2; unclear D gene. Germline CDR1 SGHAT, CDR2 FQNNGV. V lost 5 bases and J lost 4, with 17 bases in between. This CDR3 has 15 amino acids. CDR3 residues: CASSPIRGGIYGYTF. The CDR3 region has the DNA TGTGCCAGCAGCCCAATACGGGGTGGAATCTATGGCTACACCTTC.

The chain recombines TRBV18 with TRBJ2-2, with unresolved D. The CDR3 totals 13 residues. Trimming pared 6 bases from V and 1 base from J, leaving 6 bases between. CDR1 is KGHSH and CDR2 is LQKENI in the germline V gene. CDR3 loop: CASSLKNTGELFF. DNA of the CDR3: TGTGCCAGCTCCCTGAAGAACACCGGGGAGCTGTTTTTT.

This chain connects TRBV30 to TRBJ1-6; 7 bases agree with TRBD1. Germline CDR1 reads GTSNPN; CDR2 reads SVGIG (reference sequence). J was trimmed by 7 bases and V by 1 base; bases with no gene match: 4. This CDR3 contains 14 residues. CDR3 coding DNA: TGTGCCTGGAGTGGTGACAGGGTGAATTCACCCCTCCACTTT. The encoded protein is CAWSGDRVNSPLHF.

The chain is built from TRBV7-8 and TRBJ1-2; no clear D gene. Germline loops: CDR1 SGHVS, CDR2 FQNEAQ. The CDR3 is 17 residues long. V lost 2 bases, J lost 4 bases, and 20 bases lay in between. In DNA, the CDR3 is TGTGCCAGCAGCTTAATTAGGTCGAACTCACAACCCTATGGCTACACCTTC. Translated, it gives CASSLIRSNSQPYGYTF.

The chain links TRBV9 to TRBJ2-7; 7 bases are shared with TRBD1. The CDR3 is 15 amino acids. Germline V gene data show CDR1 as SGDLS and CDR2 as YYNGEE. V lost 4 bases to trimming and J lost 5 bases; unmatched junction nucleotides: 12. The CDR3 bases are TGTGCCAGCAGCCCCCAGGGGGTGCGTAATGACGAGCAGTACTTC. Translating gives CASSPQGVRNDEQYF.

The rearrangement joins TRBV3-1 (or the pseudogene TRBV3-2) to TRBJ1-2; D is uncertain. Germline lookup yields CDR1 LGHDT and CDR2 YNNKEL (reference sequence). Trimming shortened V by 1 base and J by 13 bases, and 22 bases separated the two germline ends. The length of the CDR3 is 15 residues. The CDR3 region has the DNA TGTGCCAGCAGCCAAGGCAGTGGGAGGGAATATGCATCCACCTTC. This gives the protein CASSQGSGREYASTF.

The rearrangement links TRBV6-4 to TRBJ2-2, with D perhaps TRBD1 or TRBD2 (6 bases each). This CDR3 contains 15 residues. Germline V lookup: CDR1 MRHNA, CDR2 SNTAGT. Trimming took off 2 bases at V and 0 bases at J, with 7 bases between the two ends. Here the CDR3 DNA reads TGTGCCAGCAGTGACAGGGGGGCGAACACCGGGGAGCTGTTTTTT. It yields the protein CASSDRGANTGELFF.

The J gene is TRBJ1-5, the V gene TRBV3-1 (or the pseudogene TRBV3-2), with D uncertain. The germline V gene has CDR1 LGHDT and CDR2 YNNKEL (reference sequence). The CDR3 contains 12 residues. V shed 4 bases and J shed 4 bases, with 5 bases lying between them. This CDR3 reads CASSRRNQPQHF. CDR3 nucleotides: TGTGCCAGCAGCCGGCGGAATCAGCCCCAGCATTTT.

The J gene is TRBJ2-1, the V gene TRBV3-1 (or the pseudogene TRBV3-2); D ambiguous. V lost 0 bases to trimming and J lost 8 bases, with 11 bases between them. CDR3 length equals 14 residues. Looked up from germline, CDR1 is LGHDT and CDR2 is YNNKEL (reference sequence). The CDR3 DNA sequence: TGTGCCAGCAGCCAAGATCAAACTGTGGATGAGCAGTTCTTC. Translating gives CASSQDQTVDEQFF.

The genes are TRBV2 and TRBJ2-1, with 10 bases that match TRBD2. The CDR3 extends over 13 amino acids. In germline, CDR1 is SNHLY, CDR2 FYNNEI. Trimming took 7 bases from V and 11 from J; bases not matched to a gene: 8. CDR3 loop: CASMQAGGPKQFF. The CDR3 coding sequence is TGTGCCAGCATGCAAGCGGGGGGGCCGAAGCAGTTCTTC.